The sequence of this TCR beta chain was determined in a study of blood T cell repertoires in COVID-19. Study-level background: There were acute and convalescent COVID-19 samples, and they came from the United States, Italy and Spain. The analysed material was cDNA or gDNA that came from T cells, B-cell-depleted T cells, or PBMCs.

Authors' analysis steps: Amplifying reference gene primers gave estimates of nucleated cell counts. Produced via immunoSEQ multiplex PCR; TCRdb's table is partial and in-frame only. V, J and clone size derive from that table, while D and trimming were established from the DNA sequence. The sample holds under 200,000 clones, 84% seen once. The CDR3 is 15 residues long. Germline V lookup: CDR1 LNHDA, CDR2 SQIVND (reference sequence). V was trimmed by 6 bases and J by 4 bases, leaving 18 bases between them. The sequencing sample was made of peripheral blood. J is TRBJ1-2 and V is TRBV19; D is possibly TRBD1 (6 bases). The sequence derives from a human donor with acute or convalescent COVID-19. The donor label of this sample is uncertain. The CDR3: CASSPGGPPIYGYTF. In DNA form, the CDR3 reads TGTGCCAGTAGCCCGGGGGGGCCACCAATCTATGGCTACACCTTC.